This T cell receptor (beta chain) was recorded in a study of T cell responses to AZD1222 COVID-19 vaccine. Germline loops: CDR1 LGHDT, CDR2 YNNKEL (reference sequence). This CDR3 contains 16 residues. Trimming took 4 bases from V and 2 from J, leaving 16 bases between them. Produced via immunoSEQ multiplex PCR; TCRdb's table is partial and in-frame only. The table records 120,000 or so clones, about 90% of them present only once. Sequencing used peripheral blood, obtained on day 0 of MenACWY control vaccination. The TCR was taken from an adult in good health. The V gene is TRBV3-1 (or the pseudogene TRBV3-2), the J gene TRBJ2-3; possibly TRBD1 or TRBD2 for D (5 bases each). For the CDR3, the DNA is TGTGCCAGCAGCCCCGGTCCCACGGGACCCACAGATACGCAGTATTTT. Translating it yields CASSPGPTGPTDTQYF.